This T cell receptor (beta chain) derives from a study of shared clonotypes between healthy human individuals. Germline loops: CDR1 SGHAT, CDR2 FQNNGV. V lost 4 bases, J lost 8 bases, and 2 bases stayed unmatched. The CDR3 spans 13 residues. Only in-frame clones appear in the TCRdb table, and some are missing; sequencing was by immunoSEQ multiplex PCR. The table includes nearly 750,000 clones, about two thirds detected once. This TCR was recovered from a woman in her thirties in good health. The sequencing sample was made of memory CD4+ T cells sorted from blood. Specified subset: CD45RA-negative fraction. The rearrangement uses TRBV11-2 and TRBJ2-4; 10 bases are a match to TRBD1. The CDR3 sequence is CASSSGTGDIQYF. The CDR3 nucleotides are TGTGCCAGCAGCTCCGGGACAGGGGACATTCAGTACTTC. The whole variable domain, filled in from reference TRBV11-2 and TRBJ2-4, reads EAGVAQSPRYKIIEKRQSVAFWCNPISGHATLYWYQQILGQGPKLLIQFQNNGVVDDSQLPKDRFSAERLKGVDSTLKIQPAKLEDSAVYLCASSSGTGDIQYFGAGTRLSVL.